This TCR beta chain emerged from a study of cytomegalovirus exposure and HLA in healthy donors. Comments on this clone: Its antigen is unknown.

Germline V lookup: CDR1 SGHNT, CDR2 YYREEE (reference sequence). The CDR3 runs 16 residues. The V end lost 1 base, the J end lost 4 bases, and 15 bases lay between the germline ends. Primers included in the PCR were 60 Vbeta and 13 Jbeta primers. Libraries were prepared by immunoSEQ multiplex PCR; TCRdb keeps only in-frame clonotypes and omits some of them. The sample consists of 250,000 to 350,000 clones, roughly 88% of them appearing once. Study observations and caveats: Some V segments could not be told apart, so they were left out, TRBV6-2 and TRBV6-3 among them. What TCR beta sequences reportedly achieved was accurate prediction of HLA-A and HLA-B alleles in most subjects. Reportedly, a later analysis found an Asian-associated ancestry cluster had fewer N-insertions than the roughly 630-donor mean. Roughly uniform sequencing depth across donors was assumed, possibly incorrectly.

Sequencing was done on a sample of PBMCs. This TCR was recovered from a man aged 35 to 55 in good health and CMV-seropositive. V usage is TRBV5-4 and J usage is TRBJ2-1; possibly TRBD2 for D (5 bases). The CDR3 protein is CASSLPAGTDYNEQFF. Written as DNA, the CDR3 is TGTGCCAGCAGCTTGCCGGCGGGTACCGATTACAATGAGCAGTTCTTC.